This section outlines one TCR beta chain sequence together with its context. The antigen is undetermined. PCR involved 60 Vbeta and 13 Jbeta primers. This table comes from immunoSEQ multiplex PCR, and its TCRdb copy is limited to in-frame clones, with some not included. Of over 50,000 clones listed, roughly 90% are singletons. The CDR3 spans 12 residues. Germline CDR1 is MDHEN and CDR2 is SYDVKM. Trimming removed 7 bases from V and 1 base from J, with 6 bases in between. This sample was taken from a study of cytomegalovirus exposure and HLA in healthy donors. Study-level results: Researchers reported that a few CMV-associated chains were confirmed in vitro as CMV antigen-specific. It was taken for granted in presence/absence analyses that sequencing depth across donors was roughly uniform.

The TCR originated in a man aged 30-40 years in good health and CMV-seropositive. The rearrangement joins TRBV28 to TRBJ2-3, with a weak D call TRBD1 (5 bases). Sequenced: PBMCs. CDR3 loop: CASIGGTDTQYF. CDR3 coding DNA: TGTGCCAGCATAGGGGGCACAGATACGCAGTATTTT.